Listed below are T cell receptor beta chains from one sample, sequenced in a study of T cell repertoires in cytomegalovirus infection. TCRdb independently ran MiXCR on the reads; one entry per CDR3 protein. The data show approximately 500,000 distinct CDR3 sequences, with around 27% seen just once and less than 15% held by the top ten. Sequenced: PBMCs. The receptors derive from a human donor in good health (CMV status not recorded). Some clones in this sample may be carry-over from other donors' samples. Both conserved end residues are part of each CDR3. Each record gives: J gene, D gene, clone size, V gene, CDR3 length, CDR3 protein, CDR3 DNA. D genes are given only for firm matches. A row's size may be missing; if present it is once, few, many or a size class.

>TRBJ1-4|.|few|TRBV20-1|13
CSATTFQEGKLFF
TGCAGTGCCACTACGTTCCAAGAGGGAAAACTGTTTTTT
>TRBJ2-5|TRBD2|.|TRBV28|13
CASTRGDTETQYF
TGTGCCAGCACCCGGGGGGATACAGAGACCCAGTACTTC
>TRBJ2-1|.|.|TRBV10-3|14
CAISDRAAYNEQFF
TGTGCCATCAGTGATCGGGCAGCCTACAATGAGCAGTTCTTC
>TRBJ2-7|TRBD1|.|TRBV7-9|17
CASTDPGTGGERGEQYF
TGTGCCAGCACCGACCCCGGGACAGGGGGCGAAAGGGGAGAGCAGTACTTC
>TRBJ2-7|.|.|TRBV20-1|21
CSARGRQDPIRNLLNSYEQYF
TGCAGTGCTAGAGGACGGCAAGACCCGATCCGGAACCTACTAAACTCCTACGAGCAGTACTTC
>TRBJ1-1|TRBD1|many|TRBV6-5|16
CASSYRDRGLNTEAFF
TGTGCCAGCAGTTACCGGGACAGGGGTTTGAACACTGAAGCTTTCTTT
>TRBJ2-1|.|few|TRBV27|15
CASSYRDFSYNEQFF
TGTGCCAGCAGCTATCGGGACTTCTCCTACAATGAGCAGTTCTTC
>TRBJ2-2|TRBD2|.|TRBV11-3|20
CASSAEGWTSGSMVAGELFF
TGTGCCAGCAGCGCAGAGGGATGGACTAGCGGGAGCATGGTGGCCGGGGAGCTGTTTTTT
>TRBJ2-1|.|few|TRBV20-1|16
CSATAQGNTPGNEQFF
TGCAGTGCCACCGCGCAGGGAAACACCCCTGGGAATGAGCAGTTCTTC
>TRBJ2-1|TRBD2|many|TRBV29-1|16
CSVYLAGELSYNEQFF
TGCAGCGTTTACCTAGCGGGAGAACTCTCCTACAATGAGCAGTTCTTC
>TRBJ1-4|TRBD1|.|TRBV29-1|14
CSVASTGTGEKLFF
TGCAGCGTTGCCTCGACAGGGACGGGTGAAAAACTGTTTTTT
>TRBJ1-5|.|many|TRBV12-3/TRBV12-4|14
CASSFGRSNQPQHF
TGTGCCAGCAGCTTCGGGCGTAGCAATCAGCCCCAGCATTTT
>TRBJ1-6|.|.|TRBV3-1|12
CASSQDEGSLHF
TGTGCCAGCAGCCAAGACGAAGGATCCCTCCACTTT
>TRBJ1-1|.|.|TRBV20-1|12
CSARFGVGEAFF
TGCAGTGCTAGATTTGGGGTCGGTGAAGCTTTCTTT
>TRBJ2-5|.|.|TRBV28|16
CASSFWGAGRGETQYF
TGTGCCAGCAGTTTTTGGGGGGCGGGACGGGGAGAGACCCAGTACTTC
>TRBJ2-1|TRBD2|many|TRBV7-2|15
CASRLAASSYNEQFF
TGTGCCAGTCGACTAGCGGCGAGCTCCTACAATGAGCAGTTCTTC
>TRBJ1-1|TRBD1|few|TRBV5-4|14
CASSWTGGVPEAFF
TGTGCCAGCAGCTGGACAGGTGGGGTTCCTGAAGCTTTCTTT
>TRBJ1-2|.|.|TRBV6-1|12
CASSEEGRGYTF
TGTGCCAGCAGTGAGGAGGGGAGGGGCTACACCTTC
>TRBJ2-3|.|.|TRBV10-2|15
CASSENGVNTDTQYF
TGCGCCAGCAGTGAGAATGGGGTGAACACAGATACGCAGTATTTT
>TRBJ2-5|.|many|TRBV7-2|17
CASSPTWWEGVQETQYF
TGTGCCAGCAGCCCCACATGGTGGGAGGGGGTCCAAGAGACCCAGTACTTC